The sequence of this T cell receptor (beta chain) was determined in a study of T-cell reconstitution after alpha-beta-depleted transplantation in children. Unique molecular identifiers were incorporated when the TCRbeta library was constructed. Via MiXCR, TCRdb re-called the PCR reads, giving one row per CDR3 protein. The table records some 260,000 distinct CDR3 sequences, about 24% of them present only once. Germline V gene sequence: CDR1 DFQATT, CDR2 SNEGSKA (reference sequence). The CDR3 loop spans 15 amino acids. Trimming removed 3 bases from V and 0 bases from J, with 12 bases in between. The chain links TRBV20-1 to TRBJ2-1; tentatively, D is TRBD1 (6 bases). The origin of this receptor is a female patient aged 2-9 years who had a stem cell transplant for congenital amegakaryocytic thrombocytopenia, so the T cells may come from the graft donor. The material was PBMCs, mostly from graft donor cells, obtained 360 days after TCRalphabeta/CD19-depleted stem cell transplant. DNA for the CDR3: TGCAGTGCTAGTAGGGGACACATCTCCTACAATGAGCAGTTCTTC. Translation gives CSASRGHISYNEQFF.